These T cell receptor beta chains were read from a single sample in a study of blood T cell repertoires in COVID-19. Data came from immunoSEQ multiplex PCR; TCRdb stores just in-frame clones and leaves some out. The table records around 280,000 clones, around nine tenths of them present only once. The sample comprised PBMCs or T cells enriched from blood (not recorded which). These receptors all stem from a woman between 40 and 55 years old who had recovered from COVID-19. Each CDR3 is given with its conserved first and last residue. A D gene is named only where the DNA matches it firmly. Only some rows state a clone size, as once, few, many or a class for expanded clones.

clone size | D gene | J gene | V gene | CDR3 protein | CDR3 DNA
. | . | TRBJ2-6 | TRBV27 | CASSLLAAPRHSGANVLTF | TGTGCCAGCAGTTTATTGGCTGCCCCCCGCCACTCTGGGGCCAACGTCCTGACTTTC
. | TRBD2 | TRBJ2-1 | TRBV15 | CATSRGTSGSNEQFF | TGTGCCACCAGCAGAGGGACTAGCGGGAGCAATGAGCAGTTCTTC
. | . | TRBJ2-7 | TRBV18 | CASSPTGGPYEQYF | TGTGCCAGCTCACCAACTGGGGGCCCCTACGAGCAGTACTTC
. | TRBD1 | TRBJ2-5 | TRBV11-2 | CASATGGQETQYF | TGTGCCAGCGCAACAGGGGGCCAAGAGACCCAGTACTTC
once | . | TRBJ1-1 | TRBV7-2 | CASSLEQGWTEAFF | TGTGCCAGCAGCTTAGAACAGGGTTGGACTGAAGCTTTCTTT
. | . | TRBJ1-4 | TRBV28 | CASSLYSGGGEKLFF | TGTGCCAGCAGTTTGTATTCAGGTGGTGGTGAAAAACTGTTTTTT
. | TRBD1 | TRBJ1-6 | TRBV10-1 | CASSENGRGTDNSPLHF | TGCGCCAGCAGTGAGAACGGGAGGGGGACAGATAATTCACCCCTCCACTTT
. | . | TRBJ2-2 | TRBV19 | CASSEDNLFGNGELFF | TGTGCCAGTAGTGAGGATAACCTTTTCGGGAACGGGGAGCTGTTTTTT
. | TRBD1 | TRBJ1-6 | TRBV5-1 | CASSRGQGANSPLHF | TGCGCCAGCAGCAGAGGACAGGGCGCTAATTCACCCCTCCACTTT
. | TRBD2 | TRBJ2-5 | TRBV4-3 | CASSRNWEGQETQYF | TGCGCCAGCAGCCGAAACTGGGAGGGCCAAGAGACCCAGTACTTC
few | . | TRBJ1-5 | TRBV3-1/TRBV3-2 | CASSQAGPQPQHF | TGTGCCAGCAGCCAAGCGGGTCCGCAGCCCCAGCATTTT
once | TRBD2 | TRBJ2-3 | TRBV7-7 | CASSLAPSGSKGDTQYF | TGTGCTAGCAGCTTAGCGCCTAGCGGGAGCAAAGGAGATACGCAGTATTTT
. | . | TRBJ2-1 | TRBV7-3 | CASSFSGLEQFF | TGTGCCAGCAGCTTTAGCGGTCTTGAGCAGTTCTTC
. | . | TRBJ2-3 | TRBV24-1 | CATEGVPPDTQYF | TGTGCCACAGAGGGCGTTCCACCGGATACGCAGTATTTT
. | . | TRBJ1-2 | TRBV28 | CASTEGGVRYLGYGYTF | TGTGCCAGCACCGAAGGGGGGGTGCGTTATCTCGGGTATGGCTACACCTTC
. | . | TRBJ1-2 | TRBV2 | CASTKSGQTGYGYTF | TGTGCCAGCACAAAGAGTGGACAGACAGGATATGGCTACACCTTC
. | TRBD2 | TRBJ2-1 | TRBV27 | CASSSQREGSYNEQFF | TGTGCCAGCAGTTCTCAGCGGGAGGGCTCCTACAATGAGCAGTTCTTC
. | . | TRBJ1-2 | TRBV7-2 | CASSLVVGYTF | TGTGCCAGCAGCTTAGTAGTTGGCTACACCTTC
once | TRBD1 | TRBJ1-6 | TRBV7-2 | CASSLVGQGVRLISPLHF | TGTGCCAGCAGCTTAGTGGGACAGGGGGTTAGGCTGATTTCACCCCTCCACTTT
. | . | TRBJ1-6 | TRBV6-5 | CASSRNRRGVSPLHF | TGTGCCAGCAGCCGAAACAGGCGGGGGGTTTCACCCCTCCACTTT
. | . | TRBJ1-2 | TRBV3-1/TRBV3-2 | CASSQDRDFYGYTF | TGTGCCAGCAGCCAAGATCGGGACTTCTATGGCTACACCTTC
. | TRBD1 | TRBJ1-6 | TRBV6-5 | CASRTGVTLNSPLHF | TGTGCCAGCAGGACAGGGGTTACCCTTAATTCACCCCTCCACTTT
. | TRBD2 | TRBJ2-5 | TRBV12-5 | CASGLGAGAETQYF | TGTGCTAGTGGTTTGGGAGCGGGAGCAGAGACCCAGTACTTC
few | TRBD2 | TRBJ2-2 | TRBV7-3 | CASSGGAGVRTGELFF | TGTGCCAGCAGCGGGGGAGCGGGAGTTCGGACCGGGGAGCTGTTTTTT
. | TRBD1 | TRBJ1-1 | TRBV5-1 | CASSGTGARLNTEAFF | TGCGCCAGCAGCGGGACAGGGGCCCGATTGAACACTGAAGCTTTCTTT
. | TRBD1 | TRBJ1-1 | TRBV9 | CASSRGTGLFGTEAFF | TGTGCCAGCAGCAGGGGGACAGGGCTATTTGGTACTGAAGCTTTCTTT
. | TRBD2 | TRBJ2-5 | TRBV11-3 | CASSLRGVETQYF | TGTGCCAGCAGCTTACGGGGGGTTGAGACCCAGTACTTC